This T cell receptor (beta chain) was recovered during a study of blood T cell repertoires in COVID-19. Across the study: Acute and convalescent COVID-19 specimens originated in the United States, Italy and Spain. From T cells, B-cell-depleted T cells, or PBMCs came the material, which was cDNA or gDNA.

Germline V gives CDR1 SGHTA, CDR2 FQGNSA. CDR3 length: 16 residues. Unmatched junction bases numbered 14, after V lost 4 bases and J lost 10 bases. In the study's own analysis: Reference gene primer amplification in the assay estimated nucleated cell counts. Assay: immunoSEQ multiplex PCR; the TCRdb copy retains only in-frame clones and omits some. V, J and clone size reflect that table, while D and trimming were determined from the DNA. The sample holds roughly 330,000 clones; approximately 87% are singletons and the top ten take under 5%. Sequences were obtained from peripheral blood. The V and J genes are TRBV7-2 and TRBJ1-4; 8 bases are shared with TRBD1. This sequence originates from a woman between 45 and 60 years old with active or convalescent COVID-19. The CDR3: CASSWVTGVAARKLFF. The CDR3 DNA reads TGTGCCAGCAGCTGGGTGACAGGGGTGGCAGCTAGAAAACTGTTTTTT.